Shown below are 22 T cell receptor beta chains from a single sample sequenced in a study of T cell changes during pregnancy in multiple sclerosis. Some clones are missing from TCRdb's copy, which holds only in-frame ones; the method was immunoSEQ multiplex PCR. Among 78,000 or so clones listed, under 95% were seen once. Sample: peripheral blood, taken before pregnancy. These receptor sequences come from a female donor with multiple sclerosis, enrolled in a pregnancy study.

The V and J genes are TRBV4-1 and TRBJ2-5; D gene uncertain. Trimming removed 2 bases from V and 3 bases from J, with 13 bases in between. The V gene's germline CDR1 is MGHRA and CDR2 YSYEKL. This CDR3 is built from 15 residues. CDR3 sequence: CASSQPRQGKETQYF. For the CDR3, the DNA is TGCGCCAGCAGCCAACCCAGACAAGGCAAAGAGACCCAGTACTTC.

V is TRBV7-3 and J is TRBJ2-2; TRBD2 matches at 7 bases. CDR1 is SGHTA and CDR2 is FQGTGA in the germline V gene. Trimming cost V 2 bases and J 4 bases; bases outside gene matches: 4. The CDR3 covers 15 residues. The CDR3 region has the DNA TGTGCCAGCAGCTTAGGACTAGGATCCACCGGGGAGCTGTTTTTT. Its protein product is CASSLGLGSTGELFF.

In nucleotides, the CDR3 is TGTGCCAGTAGTATTCTGGGACAGCCCTACGAGCAGTACTTC. Protein product: CASSILGQPYEQYF. The rearrangement uses TRBV19 and TRBJ2-7, with 7 bases lining up with TRBD1. Unmatched junction bases numbered 4, after V lost 3 bases and J lost 2 bases. In germline, CDR1 is LNHDA, CDR2 SQIVND (reference sequence). The CDR3 has 14 residues.

The chain carries TRBV18 and TRBJ2-3; TRBD2 is a possible D gene (5 bases). CDR3 length: 15 residues. Between the trimmed V and J ends, which lost 2 bases and 2 bases, there was a span of 11 bases. Germline CDR1 and CDR2: KGHSH and LQKENI. The CDR3: CASSPSGSHTDTQYF. Written as DNA, the CDR3 is TGTGCCAGCTCACCATCGGGGAGTCACACAGATACGCAGTATTTT.

V is TRBV7-3 and J is TRBJ1-1, with D perhaps TRBD1 (6 bases). V was pared by 3 bases and J by 4 bases, with 9 bases between. Germline CDR1 reads SGHTA; CDR2 reads FQGTGA. The CDR3 totals 13 residues. The CDR3 protein is CASSFRGPTEAFF. Written as DNA, the CDR3 is TGTGCCAGCAGCTTCAGGGGTCCCACTGAAGCTTTCTTT.

This clone was seen a single time. CDR3 region: CASSPRLRDRGLLLMENTEAFF. The CDR3, as DNA: TGTGCCAGCAGCCCTCGACTCCGGGACAGGGGGCTATTATTAATGGAGAACACTGAAGCTTTCTTT. This sequence joins TRBV7-3 and TRBJ1-1; 12 bases are shared with TRBD1. The germline V gene has CDR1 SGHTA and CDR2 FQGTGA. The CDR3 extends over 22 amino acids. J lost 1 base, V lost 5 bases, and 23 bases had no gene match.

The CDR3 DNA reads as TGTGCCAGCAGCCGAGGCAGCTCCTACAATGAGCAGTTCTTC. It codes for CASSRGSSYNEQFF. The rearrangement uses TRBV14 and TRBJ2-1; no firm D call. V lost 4 bases and J lost 0, with 7 bases in between. The CDR3 loop spans 14 amino acids. CDR1 is SGHDN, CDR2 FVKESK, per germline.

This clone was recorded a few times. The V call is TRBV10-2, the J call TRBJ2-7; no firm D call. Per the germline V gene, CDR1 is WSHSY and CDR2 is SAAADI. Trimming shortened V by 10 bases and J by 3 bases, and 10 bases separated the two germline ends. This CDR3 is 11 amino acids long. CDR3 residues: CATKQSYEQYF. The DNA for the CDR3 is TGCGCCACCAAACAGAGCTACGAGCAGTACTTC.

The table lists this clone with a few counts. The rearrangement links TRBV4-1 to TRBJ1-6; weak D call: TRBD1 (5 bases). CDR1 is MGHRA, CDR2 YSYEKL, per germline. The CDR3 extends over 13 amino acids. Trimming took off 0 bases at V and 16 bases at J, with 13 bases between the two ends. The CDR3 region has the DNA TGCGCCAGCAGCCAAGAAAACAGAAACAGGCTCCACTTT. This gives the protein CASSQENRNRLHF.

This clone was counted only a few times. The chain recombines TRBV20-1 with TRBJ1-6, with D hard to call. CDR3 length: 11 residues. The V and J ends lost 3 bases and 11 bases respectively, with 8 bases between them. In germline, CDR1 is DFQATT, CDR2 SNEGSKA (reference sequence). CDR3 bases: TGCAGTGCTAGGTCCGGGGCACCCCTCCACTTT. It translates to CSARSGAPLHF.

V is TRBV15 and J is TRBJ2-5; D uncertain. CDR1 and CDR2 from the germline V gene are LNHNV and YYDKDF (reference sequence). The CDR3 is made up of 14 amino acids. V dropped 1 base and J dropped 1 base, with 7 bases sitting between them. The CDR3 loop reads CATSRVRFQETQYF. DNA for the CDR3: TGTGCCACCAGCAGAGTGCGGTTCCAAGAGACCCAGTACTTC.

V gene TRBV5-1 combines with J gene TRBJ1-6; weak D call: TRBD1 (6 bases). Germline lookup yields CDR1 SGHRS and CDR2 YFSETQ. Trimming removed 0 bases at V and 5 bases at J, with 9 bases between. This CDR3 is 15 amino acids long. The CDR3 bases are TGCGCCAGCAGCTTGGCAGGGGCCAATAATTCACCCCTCCACTTT. It translates to CASSLAGANNSPLHF.

A single count supports this clone. The V and J genes are TRBV5-1 and TRBJ1-1, with TRBD1 as a possible D gene (5 bases). CDR1 SGHRS and CDR2 YFSETQ come from the germline V gene. Trimming took 5 bases from V and 5 from J, leaving 16 bases between them. This CDR3 has 14 residues. CDR3 residues: CASRNGRGKTEAFF. CDR3 nucleotides: TGCGCCAGCAGGAACGGACGGGGGAAGACTGAAGCTTTCTTT.

The chain couples TRBV6-1 to TRBJ1-3; 7 bases agree with TRBD1. Losses at the gene ends were 0 bases for V and 4 bases for J; bases not matched to a gene: 12. The CDR3 is 18 residues long. CDR1 and CDR2 from the germline V gene are MNHNS and SASEGT. CDR3 coding DNA: TGTGCCAGCAGTGAAGCGCGGACAGGAACAATCGAAGGAAACACCATATATTTT. The encoded protein is CASSEARTGTIEGNTIYF.

V gene TRBV2 combines with J gene TRBJ1-3, with 7 nucleotides matching TRBD1. The germline V gene has CDR1 SNHLY and CDR2 FYNNEI. The J segment lost 0 bases and the V segment lost 6 bases, leaving 5 bases of the junction unmatched. CDR3 length: 15 residues. CDR3 DNA sequence: TGTGCCAGCAGCCGGGACAGATCCTCTGGAAACACCATATATTTT. Translating it yields CASSRDRSSGNTIYF.

The V call is TRBV5-1, the J call TRBJ2-5; 7 nucleotides agree with TRBD2. There are 15 residues in the CDR3. The V gene end was trimmed by 4 bases and the J gene end by 4 bases; junction bases not matched to a gene: 10. Germline CDR1 is SGHRS and CDR2 is YFSETQ. As DNA, the CDR3 is TGCGCCAGCAGCCTAGTAGGACTAGAGGGAGAGACCCAGTACTTC. Translating it yields CASSLVGLEGETQYF.

The genes are TRBV9 and TRBJ2-3; D might be TRBD1 (5 bases). Germline values: CDR1 SGDLS, CDR2 YYNGEE. CDR3 length equals 15 residues. The germline V and J ends were trimmed by 3 bases and 2 bases, with 13 bases remaining between them. In nucleotides, the CDR3 is TGTGCCAGCAGCGCGGATGGGGCCTACACAGATACGCAGTATTTT. The encoded protein is CASSADGAYTDTQYF.

The gene calls are TRBV5-4 and TRBJ2-7; the match to TRBD1 covers 7 bases. Germline CDR1 and CDR2: SGHNT and YYREEE (reference sequence). The CDR3 has 14 amino acids. J gave up 3 bases and V 2 bases, and 5 bases lay outside the gene matches. The CDR3 DNA reads TGTGCCAGCAGCTTCCGGGACAGACTCTACGAGCAGTACTTC. Protein product: CASSFRDRLYEQYF.

The DNA for the CDR3 is TGTGCCAGCAGCCCCCTAGTCCAGACGAGCTCCTACAATGAGCAGTTCTTC. Translated: CASSPLVQTSSYNEQFF. The rearrangement joins TRBV7-8 to TRBJ2-1; D gene unclear. With 5 bases removed from V and 0 bases from J, the gap between germline ends came to 17 bases. The CDR3 covers 17 residues. Germline CDR1 is SGHVS and CDR2 is FQNEAQ.

The V and J genes are TRBV5-4 and TRBJ1-1, with D unclear. Germline values: CDR1 SGHNT, CDR2 YYREEE (reference sequence). Trimming took off 2 bases at V and 1 base at J, with 6 bases between the two ends. The CDR3 extends over 13 amino acids. The CDR3 coding sequence is TGTGCCAGCAGCTTTAGGAGGAACACTGAAGCTTTCTTT. This encodes CASSFRRNTEAFF.

J is TRBJ1-2 and V is TRBV10-3; D not resolved. The CDR3 length is 14 residues. Trimming cost V 7 bases and J 5 bases, with 17 bases left between them. CDR1 and CDR2 from the germline V gene are ENHRY and SYGVKD. The CDR3 protein is CAITPRDYGYGYTF. Written as DNA, the CDR3 is TGTGCCATCACCCCTCGGGATTACGGGTATGGCTACACCTTC.

This chain uses TRBV29-1 with TRBJ2-3; a possible D gene is TRBD1 (5 bases). CDR3 size: 13 residues. Trimming removed 6 bases from V and 8 bases from J, with 18 bases in between. CDR1 and CDR2 from the germline V gene are SQVTM and ANQGSEA. The CDR3 spells CSVGLEDQGTQYF. The CDR3 DNA reads as TGCAGCGTCGGATTAGAAGATCAGGGTACGCAGTATTTT.